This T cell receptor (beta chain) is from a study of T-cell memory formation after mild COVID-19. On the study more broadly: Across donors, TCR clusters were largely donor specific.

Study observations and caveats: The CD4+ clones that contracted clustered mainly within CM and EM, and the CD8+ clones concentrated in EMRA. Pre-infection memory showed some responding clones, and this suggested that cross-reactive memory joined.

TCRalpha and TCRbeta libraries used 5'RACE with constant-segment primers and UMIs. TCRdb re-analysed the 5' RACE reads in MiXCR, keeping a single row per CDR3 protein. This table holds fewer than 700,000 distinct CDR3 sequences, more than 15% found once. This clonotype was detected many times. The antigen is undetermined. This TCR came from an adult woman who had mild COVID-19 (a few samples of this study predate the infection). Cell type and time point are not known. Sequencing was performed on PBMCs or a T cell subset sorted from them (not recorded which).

CDR3 DNA: TGTGCCATCAGGACTAGCGGGGAAGAGACCCAGTACTTC. It translates to CAIRTSGEETQYF. The chain uses TRBV10-3 and TRBJ2-5; 11 nucleotides agree with TRBD2. The V segment lost 6 bases and the J segment 3 bases; nucleotides outside the gene matches: 0. The V gene's germline CDR1 is ENHRY and CDR2 SYGVKD. The CDR3 loop spans 13 amino acids.